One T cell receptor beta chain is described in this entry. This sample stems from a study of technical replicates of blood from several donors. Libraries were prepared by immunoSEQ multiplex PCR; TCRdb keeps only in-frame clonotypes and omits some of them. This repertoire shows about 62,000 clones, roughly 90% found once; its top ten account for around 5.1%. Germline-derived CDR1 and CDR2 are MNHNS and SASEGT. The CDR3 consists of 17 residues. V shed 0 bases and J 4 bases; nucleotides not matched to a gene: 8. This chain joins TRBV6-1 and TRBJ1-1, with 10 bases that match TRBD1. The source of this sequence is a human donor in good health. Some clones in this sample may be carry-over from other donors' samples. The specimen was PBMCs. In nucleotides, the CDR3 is TGTGCCAGCAGTGAAGCAGGGACAGGGGCCGGGGGCACTGAAGCTTTCTTT. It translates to CASSEAGTGAGGTEAFF.